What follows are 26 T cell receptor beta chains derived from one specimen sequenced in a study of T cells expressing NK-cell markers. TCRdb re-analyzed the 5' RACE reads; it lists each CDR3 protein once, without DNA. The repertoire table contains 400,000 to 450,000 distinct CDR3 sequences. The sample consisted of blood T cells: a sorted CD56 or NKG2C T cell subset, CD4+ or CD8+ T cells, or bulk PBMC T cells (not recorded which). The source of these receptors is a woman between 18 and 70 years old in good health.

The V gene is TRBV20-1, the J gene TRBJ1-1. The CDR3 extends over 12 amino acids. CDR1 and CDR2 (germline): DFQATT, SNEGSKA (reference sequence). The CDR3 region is CSANDRLRGAFF.

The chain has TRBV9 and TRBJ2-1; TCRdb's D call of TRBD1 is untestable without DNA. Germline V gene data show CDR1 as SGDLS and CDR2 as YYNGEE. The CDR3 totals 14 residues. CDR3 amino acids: CASNPDRGSNEQFF.

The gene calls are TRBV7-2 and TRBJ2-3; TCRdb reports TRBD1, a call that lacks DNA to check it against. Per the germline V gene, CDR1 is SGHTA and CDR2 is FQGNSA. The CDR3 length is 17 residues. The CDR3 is CASSLWDGTSWADTQYF.

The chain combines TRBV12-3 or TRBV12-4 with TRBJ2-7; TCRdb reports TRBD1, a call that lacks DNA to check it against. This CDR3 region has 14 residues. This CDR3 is CASSFFVRVGEQYF.

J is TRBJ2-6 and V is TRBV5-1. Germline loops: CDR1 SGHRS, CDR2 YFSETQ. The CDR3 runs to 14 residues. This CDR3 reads CASNQWAGANVLTF. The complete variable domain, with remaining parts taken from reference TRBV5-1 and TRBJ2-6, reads KAGVTQTPRYLIKTRGQQVTLSCSPISGHRSVSWYQQTPGQGLQFLFEYFSETQRNKGNFPGRFSGRQFSNSRSEMNVSTLELGDSALYLCASNQWAGANVLTFGAGSRLTVL.

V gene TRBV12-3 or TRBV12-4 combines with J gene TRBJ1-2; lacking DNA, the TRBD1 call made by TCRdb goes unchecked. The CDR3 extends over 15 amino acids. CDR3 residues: CASSLAGQGLHGYTF.

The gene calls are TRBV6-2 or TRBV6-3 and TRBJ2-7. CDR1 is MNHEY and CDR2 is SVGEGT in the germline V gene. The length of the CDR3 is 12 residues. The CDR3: CASGHTPYEQYF.

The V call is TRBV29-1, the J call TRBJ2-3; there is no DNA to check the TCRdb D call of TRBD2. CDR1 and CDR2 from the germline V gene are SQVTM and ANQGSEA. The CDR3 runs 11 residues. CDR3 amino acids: CSVSSSDTQYF.

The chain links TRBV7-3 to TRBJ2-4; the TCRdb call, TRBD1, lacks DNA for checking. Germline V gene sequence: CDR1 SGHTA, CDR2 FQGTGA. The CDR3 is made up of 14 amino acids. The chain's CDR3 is CASSVRGGKNIQYF.

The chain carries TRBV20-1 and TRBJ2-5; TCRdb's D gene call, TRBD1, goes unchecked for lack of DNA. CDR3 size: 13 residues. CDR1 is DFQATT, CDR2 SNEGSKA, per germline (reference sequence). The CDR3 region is CSARLQGGQTQYF.

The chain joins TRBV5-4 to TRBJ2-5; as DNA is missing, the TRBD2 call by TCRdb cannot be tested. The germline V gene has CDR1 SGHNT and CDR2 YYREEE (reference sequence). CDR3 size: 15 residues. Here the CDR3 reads CASSLTSGSWETQYF.

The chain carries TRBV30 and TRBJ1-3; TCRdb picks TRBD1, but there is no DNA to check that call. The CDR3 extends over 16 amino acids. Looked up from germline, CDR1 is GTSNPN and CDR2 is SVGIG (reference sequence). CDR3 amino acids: CAWTGGGGVPGNTIYF.

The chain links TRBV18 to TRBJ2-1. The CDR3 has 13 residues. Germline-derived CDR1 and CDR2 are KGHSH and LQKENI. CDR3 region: CASSIGSQNEQFF. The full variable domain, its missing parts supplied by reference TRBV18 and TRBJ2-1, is NAGVMQNPRHLVRRRGQEARLRCSPMKGHSHVYWYRQLPEEGLKFMVYLQKENIIDESGMPKERFSAEFPKEGPSILRIQQVVRGDSAAYFCASSIGSQNEQFFGPGTRLTVL.

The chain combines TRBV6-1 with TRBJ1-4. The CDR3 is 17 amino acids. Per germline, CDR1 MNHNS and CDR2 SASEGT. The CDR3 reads CASSGTGQPDFNEKLFF.

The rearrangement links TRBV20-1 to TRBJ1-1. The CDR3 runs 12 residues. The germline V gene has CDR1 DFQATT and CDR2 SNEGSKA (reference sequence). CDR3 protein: CSADTVHTEAFF.

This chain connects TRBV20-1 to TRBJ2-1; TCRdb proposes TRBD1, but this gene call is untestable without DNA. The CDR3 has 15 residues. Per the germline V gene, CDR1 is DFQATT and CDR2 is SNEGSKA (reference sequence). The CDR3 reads CSARSGDRSYNEQFF.

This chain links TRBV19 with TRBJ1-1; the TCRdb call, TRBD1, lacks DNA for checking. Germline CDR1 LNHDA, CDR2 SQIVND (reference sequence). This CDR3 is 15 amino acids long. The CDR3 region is CASSDNPGMNTEAFF.

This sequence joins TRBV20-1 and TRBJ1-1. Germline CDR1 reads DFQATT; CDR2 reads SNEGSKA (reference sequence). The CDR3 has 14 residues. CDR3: CSAGRWGRDTEAFF.

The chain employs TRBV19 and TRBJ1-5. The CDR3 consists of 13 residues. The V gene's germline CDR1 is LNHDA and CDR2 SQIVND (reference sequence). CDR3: CASSIGGNQPQHF.

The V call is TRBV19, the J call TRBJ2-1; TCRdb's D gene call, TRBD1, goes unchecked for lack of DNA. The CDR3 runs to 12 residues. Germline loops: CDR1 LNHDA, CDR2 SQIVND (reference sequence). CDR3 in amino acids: CASSRVRGQQFF.

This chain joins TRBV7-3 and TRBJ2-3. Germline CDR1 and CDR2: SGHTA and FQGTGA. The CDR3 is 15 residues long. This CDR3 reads CASSLKAASTDTQYF.

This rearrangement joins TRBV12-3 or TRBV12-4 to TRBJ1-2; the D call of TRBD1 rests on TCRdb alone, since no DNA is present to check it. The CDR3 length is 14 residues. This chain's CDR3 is CASSPTGGSYGYTF.

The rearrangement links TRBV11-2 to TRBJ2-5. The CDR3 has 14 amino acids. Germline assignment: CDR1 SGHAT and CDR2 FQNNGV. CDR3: CASSLVIRGETQYF.

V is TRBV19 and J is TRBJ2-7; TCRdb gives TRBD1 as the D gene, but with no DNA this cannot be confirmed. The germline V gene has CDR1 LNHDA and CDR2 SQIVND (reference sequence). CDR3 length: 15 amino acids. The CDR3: CASSIATRGIHEQYF.

CDR3 loop: CASSDSGADTQYF. The rearrangement links TRBV11-3 to TRBJ2-3. Germline CDR1 is SGHNT and CDR2 is YENEEA. The CDR3 has 13 amino acids.

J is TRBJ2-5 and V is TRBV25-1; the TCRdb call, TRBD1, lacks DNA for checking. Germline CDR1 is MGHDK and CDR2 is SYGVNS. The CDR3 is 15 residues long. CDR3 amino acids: CASSESGTVQETQYF.